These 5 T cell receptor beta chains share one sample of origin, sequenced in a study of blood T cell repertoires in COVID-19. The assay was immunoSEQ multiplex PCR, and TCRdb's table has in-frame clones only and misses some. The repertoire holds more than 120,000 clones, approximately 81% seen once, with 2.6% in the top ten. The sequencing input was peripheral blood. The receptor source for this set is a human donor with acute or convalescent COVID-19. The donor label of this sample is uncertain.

DNA for the CDR3: TGTGCCAGCAGTGAAGGATCCTACAGGGGAGGGACCCAGTACTTC. Its protein is CASSEGSYRGGTQYF. The V call is TRBV6-1, the J call TRBJ2-5; maybe TRBD1 (7 bases). The CDR3 spans 15 residues. V dropped 1 base and J dropped 7 bases, with 16 bases sitting between them. CDR1 and CDR2 from the germline V gene are MNHNS and SASEGT.

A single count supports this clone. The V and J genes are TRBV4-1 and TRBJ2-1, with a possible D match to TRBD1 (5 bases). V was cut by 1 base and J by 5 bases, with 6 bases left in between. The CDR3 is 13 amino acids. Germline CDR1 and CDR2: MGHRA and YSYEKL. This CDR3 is CASSQVQDNEQFF. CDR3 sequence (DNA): TGCGCCAGCAGCCAAGTACAGGACAATGAGCAGTTCTTC.

The CDR3 bases are TGTGCCAGCAGTGACATTTCCTACGAGCAGTACGTC. Protein sequence: CASSDISYEQYV. The chain employs TRBV6-1 and TRBJ2-7, with D unclear. V lost 3 bases, J lost 1 base, and 4 bases lay in between. The CDR3 runs to 12 residues. Germline V lookup: CDR1 MNHNS, CDR2 SASEGT.

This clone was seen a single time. The CDR3 here is CAIKTSFETQYF. The CDR3 coding sequence is TGTGCCATCAAGACTAGTTTTGAGACCCAGTACTTC. The rearrangement links TRBV10-3 to TRBJ2-5; a possible D gene is TRBD2 (6 bases). Trimming took off 7 bases at V and 5 bases at J, with 11 bases between the two ends. Germline V gene data show CDR1 as ENHRY and CDR2 as SYGVKD. This CDR3 has 12 amino acids.

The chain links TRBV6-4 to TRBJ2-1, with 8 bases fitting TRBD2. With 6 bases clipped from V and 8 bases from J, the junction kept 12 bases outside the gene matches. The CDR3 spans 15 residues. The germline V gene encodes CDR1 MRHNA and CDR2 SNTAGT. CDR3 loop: CASSRNPGGPDEQFF. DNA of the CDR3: TGTGCCAGCAGCCGTAATCCGGGAGGGCCTGATGAGCAGTTCTTC.